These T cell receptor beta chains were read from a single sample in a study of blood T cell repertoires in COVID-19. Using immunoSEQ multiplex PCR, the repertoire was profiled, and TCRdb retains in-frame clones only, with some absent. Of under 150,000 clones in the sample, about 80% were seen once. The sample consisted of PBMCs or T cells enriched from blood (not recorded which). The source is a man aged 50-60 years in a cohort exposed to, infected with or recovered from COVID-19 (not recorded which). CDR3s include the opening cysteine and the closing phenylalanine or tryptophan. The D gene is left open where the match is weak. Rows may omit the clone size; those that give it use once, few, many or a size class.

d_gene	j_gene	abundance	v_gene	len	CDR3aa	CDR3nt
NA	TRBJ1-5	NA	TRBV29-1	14	CSVVDRNSNQPQHF	TGCAGCGTTGTGGACAGAAATAGCAATCAGCCCCAGCATTTT
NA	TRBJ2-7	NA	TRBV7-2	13	CASSLTGTYEQYF	TGTGCCAGCAGCTTAACAGGTACCTACGAGCAGTACTTC
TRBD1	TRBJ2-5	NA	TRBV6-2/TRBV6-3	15	CASSPLTGGEETQYF	TGTGCCAGCAGTCCGCTGACAGGGGGCGAAGAGACCCAGTACTTC
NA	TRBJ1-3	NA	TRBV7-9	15	CASSPSGGSGNTIYF	TGTGCCAGCAGCCCGTCCGGAGGATCTGGAAACACCATATATTTT
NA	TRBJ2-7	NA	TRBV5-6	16	CASSPATGQSSYEQYF	TGTGCCAGCAGCCCAGCCACCGGACAGAGTTCCTACGAGCAGTACTTC
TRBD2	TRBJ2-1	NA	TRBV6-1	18	CASSEGSLAASSYNEQFF	TGTGCCAGCAGTGAAGGGTCCCTAGCGGCTAGCTCCTACAATGAGCAGTTCTTC
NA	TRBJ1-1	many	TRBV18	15	CASSPPVRGNTEAFF	TGTGCCAGCTCACCACCTGTCAGGGGGAACACTGAAGCTTTCTTT
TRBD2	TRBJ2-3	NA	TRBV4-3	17	CASSPGTSGGPGDTQYF	TGCGCCAGCAGCCCCGGGACTAGCGGGGGGCCCGGAGATACGCAGTATTTT
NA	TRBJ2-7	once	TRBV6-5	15	CASSYSAGASYEQYF	TGTGCCAGCAGTTACTCGGCGGGGGCATCCTACGAGCAGTACTTC
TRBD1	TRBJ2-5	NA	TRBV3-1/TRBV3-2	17	CASSPRSRTGGRETQYF	TGTGCCAGCAGCCCCCGGAGTCGGACAGGGGGCCGGGAGACCCAGTACTTC
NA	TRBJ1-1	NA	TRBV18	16	CASSPPGPEMNTEAFF	TGTGCCAGCTCACCACCGGGGCCTGAAATGAACACTGAAGCTTTCTTT
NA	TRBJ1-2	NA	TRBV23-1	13	CASSHSLHYGYTF	TGCGCCAGCAGTCACTCTCTCCACTATGGCTACACCTTC
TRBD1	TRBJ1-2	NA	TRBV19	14	CASSRNTGGYGYTF	TGTGCCAGTAGTAGGAATACAGGGGGCTATGGCTACACCTTC
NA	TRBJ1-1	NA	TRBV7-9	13	CASSPGVGTEAFF	TGTGCCAGCAGCCCGGGGGTGGGCACTGAAGCTTTCTTT
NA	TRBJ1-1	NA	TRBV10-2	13	CATKILGGTEAFF	TGCGCCACCAAAATCCTGGGGGGAACTGAAGCTTTCTTT
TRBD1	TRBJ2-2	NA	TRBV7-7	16	CASSPGQGRDTGELFF	TGTGCCAGCAGCCCTGGACAGGGAAGGGACACCGGGGAGCTGTTTTTT
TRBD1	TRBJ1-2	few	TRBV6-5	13	CASSPGQVYGYTF	TGTGCCAGCAGTCCGGGACAGGTCTATGGCTACACCTTC
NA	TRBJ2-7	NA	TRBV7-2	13	CASSRTGYYEQYF	TGTGCCAGCAGCCGGACGGGATATTACGAGCAGTACTTC
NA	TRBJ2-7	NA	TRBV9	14	CASSVVGSSYEQYF	TGTGCCAGCAGCGTAGTGGGCAGCTCCTACGAGCAGTACTTC
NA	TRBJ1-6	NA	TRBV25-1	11	CASLARTAEKF	TGTGCCAGCTTAGCAAGAACGGCCGAGAAATTT
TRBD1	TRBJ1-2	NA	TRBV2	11	CAAGDRVGYTF	TGTGCCGCGGGGGACAGGGTTGGCTACACCTTC
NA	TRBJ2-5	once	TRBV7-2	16	CASSLSRGWLKETQYF	TGTGCCAGCAGCTTATCACGCGGCTGGTTAAAAGAGACCCAGTACTTC
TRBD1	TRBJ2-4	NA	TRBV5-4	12	CASSPGTDIQYF	TGTGCCAGCAGCCCCGGGACAGACATTCAGTACTTC
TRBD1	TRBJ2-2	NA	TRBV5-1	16	CASSPGTGRGNSELFF	TGCGCCAGCAGCCCCGGAACGGGCAGGGGGAACTCGGAGCTGTTTTTT
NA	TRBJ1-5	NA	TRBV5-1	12	CALGRGNQPQHF	TGCGCCTTAGGAAGAGGGAATCAGCCCCAGCATTTT
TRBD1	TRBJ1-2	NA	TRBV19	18	CASSTPSRGQETNYGYTF	TGTGCCAGTAGCACCCCTTCTAGGGGACAGGAGACTAACTATGGCTACACCTTC
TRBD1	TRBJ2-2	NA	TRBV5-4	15	CASSLRQGDTGELFF	TGTGCCAGCAGCTTGCGCCAGGGGGACACCGGGGAGCTGTTTTTT
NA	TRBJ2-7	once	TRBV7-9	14	CASSPSQFTYEQYF	TGTGCCAGCAGCCCGTCACAGTTCACCTACGAGCAGTACTTC
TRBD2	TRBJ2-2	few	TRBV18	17	CASSPPSGGPNTGELFF	TGTGCCAGCTCACCACCTAGCGGGGGACCGAACACCGGGGAGCTGTTTTTT
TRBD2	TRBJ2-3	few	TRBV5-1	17	CASSLFLLAGGPDTQYF	TGCGCCAGCAGCTTGTTTCTCCTAGCGGGAGGCCCAGATACGCAGTATTTT
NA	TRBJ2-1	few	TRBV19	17	CASSRETRESSYNEQFF	TGTGCCAGTAGTCGGGAAACCCGGGAGAGCTCCTACAATGAGCAGTTCTTC
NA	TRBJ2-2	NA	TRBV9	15	CASSREQGVTGELFF	TGTGCCAGCTCCCGGGAGCAGGGGGTCACCGGGGAGCTGTTTTTT
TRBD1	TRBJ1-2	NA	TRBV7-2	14	CASTNAQGVYGYTF	TGTGCCAGCACCAACGCGCAGGGGGTCTATGGCTACACCTTC
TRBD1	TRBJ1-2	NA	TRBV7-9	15	CASSSPGQGDYGYTF	TGTGCCAGCAGCTCTCCGGGACAGGGGGACTATGGCTACACCTTC
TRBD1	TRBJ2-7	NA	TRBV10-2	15	CASSESDRDAYEQYF	TGCGCCAGCAGTGAGTCAGACAGGGACGCCTACGAGCAGTACTTC
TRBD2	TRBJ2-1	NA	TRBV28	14	CASSGRALYNEQFF	TGTGCCAGCAGCGGGAGGGCCTTATACAATGAGCAGTTCTTC
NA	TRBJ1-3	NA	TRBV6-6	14	CASSLQDSGNTIYF	TGTGCCAGCAGCCTACAGGACTCTGGAAACACCATATATTTT
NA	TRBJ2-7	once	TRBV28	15	CASSLDREDSYEQYF	TGTGCCAGCAGTCTAGACAGGGAGGACTCCTACGAGCAGTACTTC
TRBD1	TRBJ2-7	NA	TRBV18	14	CASSPGDRVGEQYF	TGTGCCAGCTCACCGGGGGACAGGGTGGGAGAGCAGTACTTC
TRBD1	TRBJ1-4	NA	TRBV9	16	CASSLNGDRGNEKLFF	TGTGCCAGCAGCTTGAACGGAGACAGGGGTAATGAAAAACTGTTTTTT
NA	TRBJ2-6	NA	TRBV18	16	CASSQRLLSGANVLTF	TGTGCCAGCTCCCAAAGACTGCTCTCTGGGGCCAACGTCCTGACTTTC
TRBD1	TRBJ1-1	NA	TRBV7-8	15	CASSLGSGGFTEAFF	TGTGCCAGCAGCTTAGGTTCAGGGGGCTTTACTGAAGCTTTCTTT
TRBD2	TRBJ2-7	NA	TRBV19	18	CASSAGLAASLNSYEQYF	TGTGCCAGTAGTGCGGGACTAGCGGCGTCTTTGAACTCCTACGAGCAGTACTTC
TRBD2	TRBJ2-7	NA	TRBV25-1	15	CASKSGLAVAYEQYF	TGTGCCAGCAAAAGCGGACTAGCGGTCGCCTACGAGCAGTACTTC
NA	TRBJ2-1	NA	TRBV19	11	CASQEGNEQFF	TGTGCCAGCCAGGAGGGCAATGAGCAGTTCTTC